The 2 T cell receptor beta chains in this list originate from one sample, sequenced in a study of shared T cell receptors in the human thymus. The method was immunoSEQ multiplex PCR; TCRdb's version includes in-frame clones alone and lacks a portion of them. Counted here are some 640,000 clones, around 87% occurring once; the ten biggest clones make up more than 0.009%. This sample was also put to use in a study of human thymus T cells.

The specimen was thymocytes. Receptors originate from a boy under two years old with a congenital heart defect.

CDR3 sequence reads: CASSQDVEYHTGELFF. DNA of the CDR3: TGCGCCAGCAGCCAAGATGTGGAGTATCACACCGGGGAGCTGTTTTTT. This sequence joins TRBV4-3 and TRBJ2-2; D not resolved. This CDR3 region has 16 residues. V was clipped by 0 bases and J by 3 bases, with 11 bases between them. Germline V gives CDR1 LGHNA, CDR2 YSLEER.

V usage is TRBV6-5 and J usage is TRBJ2-4; TRBD2 agrees at 7 bases. Germline lookup yields CDR1 MNHEY and CDR2 SVGAGI. The CDR3 consists of 16 residues. V dropped 4 bases and J dropped 8; count of bases not matched to a gene: 14. The DNA for the CDR3 is TGTGCCAGCAGTTCTCTCTATAGCGCGGGGGAGGACATTCAGTACTTC. Its protein product is CASSSLYSAGEDIQYF.